A single TCR beta chain is shown here with its context. The junction had 15 bases not matched to a gene; V was cut back by 6 bases and J by 9 bases. CDR1 is MDHEN, CDR2 SYDVKM, per germline. The CDR3 is made up of 15 amino acids. Sequencing was performed with immunoSEQ multiplex PCR; in TCRdb, only in-frame clones are kept and a portion is missing. The sample lists roughly 290,000 clones; approximately 83% were seen once. The record originates from a study of blood T cell repertoires in COVID-19. Cohorts were based on clinical histories the participants reported. Sequenced sample: PBMCs or T cells enriched from blood (not recorded which). This clonotype was obtained from a woman in her 30s who had recovered from COVID-19. V is TRBV28 and J is TRBJ2-7; 9 bases line up with TRBD1. The DNA for the CDR3 is TGTGCCAGCAGACCCTCTAGAGGGACAGGGTCAGGGCAGTACTTC. Translated, it gives CASRPSRGTGSGQYF. The full variable domain, rest sourced from reference TRBV28 and TRBJ2-7, is DVKVTQSSRYLVKRTGEKVFLECVQDMDHENMFWYRQDPGLGLRLIYFSYDVKMKEKGDIPEGYSVSREKKERFSLILESASTNQTSMYLCASRPSRGTGSGQYFGPGTRLTVT.